This TCR beta chain originates from a study of CD8 T cells in ankylosing spondylitis. General observations from the study: Ankylosing spondylitis blood seemed to carry a telltale TCR beta motif made of seven or eight highly homologous variants.

Trimming removed 4 bases at V and 3 bases at J, with 13 bases between. Germline CDR1 reads KGHDR; CDR2 reads SFDVKD. CDR3 length: 15 amino acids. This clonotype was observed at least ten times. Its antigen is unidentified. TCRdb reprocessed the 5' RACE reads via MiXCR and lists one record per CDR3 protein. The data hold fewer than 550,000 distinct CDR3 sequences, with under 5.5% observed a single time. The rearrangement joins TRBV24-1 to TRBJ2-3; D is unclear. Sequencing was done on a sample of blood, either unsorted or a sorted T cell fraction (not recorded which). This clonotype was obtained from a male donor with ankylosing spondylitis. The CDR3 sequence is CATSDPASITDTQYF. The CDR3 DNA is TGTGCCACCAGTGACCCGGCGAGCATTACAGATACGCAGTATTTT.